The clone carrying this T cell receptor (beta chain) was counted only a few times. The V end was cut by 5 bases, the J end by 6 bases, with 14 bases between. In germline, CDR1 is DFQATT, CDR2 SNEGSKA (reference sequence). CDR3 length equals 14 residues. These data originate in a study of blood T cells in healthy people across ages. Using a J-beta primer mix together with a sample-barcoded 5' primer, a second PCR was run for 7 to 11 cycles. Carrying 12 random nucleotides, a template-switch adaptor labeled each individual cDNA molecule. TCRdb fed the 5' RACE reads into MiXCR, producing one record per CDR3 protein. The sample includes around 1,500,000 distinct CDR3 sequences, roughly 30% of them seen just once.

The rearrangement links TRBV20-1 to TRBJ1-6, with D perhaps TRBD1 (6 bases). This sequence originates from a woman aged 30 to 39 in good health. Sequenced material: blood. The CDR3 DNA reads TGCAGTGCTCATGAACAGGGTCTTAATTCACCCCTCCACTTT. Protein sequence: CSAHEQGLNSPLHF.